Listed below are T cell receptor beta chains from one sample, sequenced in a study of blood T cells in healthy people across ages. TCRdb independently ran MiXCR on the 5' RACE reads; one entry per CDR3 protein. The sample comprises more than 800,000 distinct CDR3 sequences, 45% of which are singletons, and 15% to 20% rests with the top ten. Sequenced input: blood. These receptors were collected from a woman in her fifties or sixties in good health. The CDR3 runs from the conserved cysteine through the conserved F or W. D genes are given only for firm matches. Expanded clones are given a class, and other clones once, few, many or no size at all.

J gene | CDR3 length | D gene | V gene | clone size | CDR3 protein | CDR3 DNA
TRBJ2-5 | 14 | TRBD1 | TRBV27 | . | CASSSVDRDETQYF | TGTGCCAGCAGCTCCGTGGACAGGGACGAGACCCAGTACTTC
TRBJ1-2 | 16 | TRBD1 | TRBV18 | . | CASSTTPTGRDYGYTF | TGTGCCAGCTCAACTACACCGACAGGGCGTGACTATGGCTACACCTTC
TRBJ2-7 | 16 | TRBD1 | TRBV28 | few | CASSSPPGQGSYEQYF | TGTGCCAGCAGTTCTCCTCCGGGACAGGGATCCTACGAGCAGTACTTC
TRBJ2-5 | 14 | TRBD1 | TRBV9 | few | CASSVGGTDYGQYF | TGTGCCAGCAGCGTAGGTGGGACAGACTACGGGCAGTACTTC
TRBJ2-5 | 14 | . | TRBV5-1 | . | CASSVGGGTETQYF | TGCGCCAGCAGTGTCGGTGGAGGGACCGAGACCCAGTACTTC
TRBJ2-5 | 15 | TRBD1 | TRBV2 | . | CASSDSGQGFETQYF | TGTGCCAGCAGTGATTCAGGACAGGGTTTTGAGACCCAGTACTTC
TRBJ2-1 | 17 | TRBD2 | TRBV6-1 | . | CASEGLAGGSGPNEQFF | TGTGCCAGCGAGGGACTAGCGGGAGGGTCTGGCCCCAATGAGCAGTTCTTC
TRBJ2-1 | 15 | TRBD2 | TRBV20-1 | . | CSASVRTSGTDEQFF | TGCAGTGCTAGCGTCAGGACTAGCGGGACGGATGAGCAGTTCTTC
TRBJ1-2 | 15 | . | TRBV27 | few | CASSLLGVGNYGYTF | TGTGCCAGCAGTCTTCTCGGTGTCGGGAACTATGGCTACACCTTC
TRBJ2-5 | 16 | TRBD2 | TRBV18 | . | CASSAWTSGHQETQYF | TGTGCCAGCAGCGCCTGGACTAGCGGTCACCAAGAGACCCAGTACTTC
TRBJ1-6 | 14 | . | TRBV12-3/TRBV12-4 | few | CASRQGGYNSPLHF | TGTGCCAGCCGCCAGGGCGGATATAATTCACCCCTCCACTTT
TRBJ2-5 | 13 | TRBD2 | TRBV12-3/TRBV12-4 | . | CASGSGGPETQYF | TGTGCCAGCGGGTCGGGAGGGCCGGAGACCCAGTACTTC
TRBJ2-1 | 16 | TRBD2 | TRBV27 | . | CASSLWLAGGNNEQFF | TGTGCCAGCAGTTTATGGCTAGCGGGAGGTAACAATGAGCAGTTCTTC
TRBJ2-7 | 15 | TRBD1 | TRBV11-2 | . | CASSPVTGYSYEQYF | TGTGCCAGCAGCCCAGTGACAGGGTACTCCTACGAGCAGTACTTC
TRBJ2-7 | 12 | . | TRBV2 | . | CASTQGLYEQYF | TGTGCCAGCACGCAGGGCCTCTACGAGCAGTACTTC
TRBJ2-1 | 14 | . | TRBV3-1 | once | CASSQTGLYNEQFF | TGTGCCAGCAGCCAAACGGGATTATACAATGAGCAGTTCTTC
TRBJ2-1 | 15 | . | TRBV6-5 | . | CASSYSAGDYNEQFF | TGTGCCAGCAGTTACTCGGCAGGGGACTACAATGAGCAGTTCTTC
TRBJ2-1 | 15 | . | TRBV11-1 | many | CASSRLATVDNEQFF | TGTGCCAGCAGCCGCCTCGCGACAGTAGACAATGAGCAGTTCTTC
TRBJ2-3 | 15 | . | TRBV10-3 | few | CAISEGLHETDTQYF | TGTGCCATCAGTGAGGGACTCCACGAAACAGATACGCAGTATTTT
TRBJ2-7 | 14 | . | TRBV6-1 | . | CASSLPGTFYEQYF | TGTGCCAGCAGCCTTCCCGGGACCTTCTACGAGCAGTACTTC
TRBJ1-2 | 14 | . | TRBV15 | . | CATSPGLSGYGYTF | TGTGCCACCAGCCCCGGTTTATCCGGGTATGGCTACACCTTC
TRBJ2-5 | 13 | . | TRBV10-3 | . | CATGGLGGETQYF | TGTGCCACCGGGGGCCTAGGCGGGGAGACCCAGTACTTC